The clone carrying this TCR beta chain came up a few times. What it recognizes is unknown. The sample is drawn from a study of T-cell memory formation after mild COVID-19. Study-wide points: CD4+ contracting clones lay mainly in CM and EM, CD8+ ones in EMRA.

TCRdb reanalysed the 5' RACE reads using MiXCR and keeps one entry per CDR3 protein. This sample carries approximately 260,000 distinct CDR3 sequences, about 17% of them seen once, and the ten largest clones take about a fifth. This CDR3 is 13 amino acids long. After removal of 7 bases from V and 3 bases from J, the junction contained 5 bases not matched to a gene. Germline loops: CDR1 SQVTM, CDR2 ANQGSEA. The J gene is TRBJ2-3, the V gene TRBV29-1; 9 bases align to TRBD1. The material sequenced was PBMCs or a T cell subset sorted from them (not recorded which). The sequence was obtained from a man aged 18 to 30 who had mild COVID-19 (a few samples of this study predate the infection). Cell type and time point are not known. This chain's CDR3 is CSAIQGATDTQYF. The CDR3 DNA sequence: TGCAGCGCCATACAGGGGGCTACAGATACGCAGTATTTT.